This T cell receptor (beta chain) appears in the sequencing data of a study of blood T cell repertoires in COVID-19. The assay was immunoSEQ multiplex PCR, and TCRdb's table has in-frame clones only and misses some. The sample includes about 100,000 clones, roughly 92% of them seen just once. V shed 7 bases and J shed 8 bases, with 11 bases lying between them. The CDR3 is 11 residues long. Germline V gene data show CDR1 as MNHNS and CDR2 as SASEGT. This TCR derives from a man aged 65 to 79 with acute or convalescent COVID-19. The J gene is TRBJ1-2, the V gene TRBV6-1, with TRBD1 as a possible D gene (6 bases). The sample comprised peripheral blood. As DNA, the CDR3 is TGTGCCAGCAACCGACAGGCGGGCTACACCTTC. It encodes CASNRQAGYTF.